This TCR beta chain was retrieved from a study of T cell responses to AZD1222 COVID-19 vaccine. The table came from immunoSEQ multiplex PCR; TCRdb's copy has only in-frame clones and leaves some out. The sample holds about 170,000 clones; 85% to 90% are singletons and the top ten take 6.5% to 8.5%. Turning to this clone: Antigen: not known.

Whole-study results and caveats: Repertoire samples came only from after the peak T cell response. Donors in the cohort were predominantly white British and more often female, and clonal diversity was possibly underestimated.

Per the germline V gene, CDR1 is SGHVS and CDR2 is FQNEAQ. The CDR3 length is 16 residues. The V end lost 2 bases, the J end lost 0 bases, and 13 bases lay between the germline ends. The TCR was taken from an adult in good health. This material consisted of peripheral blood, taken on day 0 of AZD1222 vaccination. The V call is TRBV7-8, the J call TRBJ2-5; D remains ambiguous. The CDR3 loop is CASSLMDLGNQETQYF. The CDR3 coding sequence is TGTGCCAGCAGCTTAATGGATTTGGGAAACCAAGAGACCCAGTACTTC.